This TCR beta chain was observed in a study of Tregs in tolerant kidney transplant recipients. Study overall: Recipients received nonmyeloablative bone marrow transplants from related graft donors, with transient mixed chimerism. Regarding the study as a whole: No direct test of biological reproducibility was done here. Tolerant patients' donor-specific Tregs expanded beyond overall Tregs, suggesting antigen-driven growth.

For this clone: Its target is not known.

Assay used: immunoSEQ multiplex PCR; TCRdb lists only in-frame clones, some missing. The table includes 100,000 to 130,000 clones, 90% detected once. Unstimulated regulatory T cells (CD4+CD25+CD127-), CD4+CD25- non-regulatory cells, CD4 and CD8 cells were FACS-sorted from thawed PBMCs. The receptor's source is a human donor who received a combined kidney and bone marrow transplant. Sequences were derived from CD4+ T cells from blood, sampled before the transplant.

As DNA, the CDR3 is TGTGCCGCGAGACAGGGGAGCACAGATACGCAGTATTTT. It translates to CAARQGSTDTQYF. V gene TRBV19 combines with J gene TRBJ2-3; 8 nucleotides align to TRBD1. Germline loops: CDR1 LNHDA, CDR2 SQIVND (reference sequence). V gave up 11 bases and J gave up 0 bases; unmatched junction bases: 4. The CDR3 covers 13 residues.